The 22 T cell receptor beta chains in this list originate from one sample, sequenced in a study of CD8+CD57+ T cells in acquired aplastic anemia (dated by TCRdb to 2016 to 2018). TCRdb lists the instrument as Illumina HiSeq 2000. Profiling of TCR beta VDJ combinations and CDR3 sequences used genomic DNA as the template. TCRdb reprocessing: public reads trimmed at Q25 with fastp, clones called with MiXCR, in-frame beta chains kept. For every CDR3 protein sequence, its rows merge into one entry that carries the most common genes and DNA. The sample records around 430,000 distinct CDR3 sequences, around 33% of which are singletons. Nearly 0.85% of the sample rests with the top ten. Flow cytometry had shown CD8+CD57+ cell expansion in the patients selected for sequencing. The sample comprised sorted CD4+, CD8+, or CD8+CD57+ T cells (not recorded which) from PBMCs. These receptors were taken from a human donor with aplastic anemia.

This clonotype was seen a single time. The rearrangement links TRBV15 to TRBJ1-2; D gene uncertain. The CDR3 has 17 amino acids. Germline V gene sequence: CDR1 LNHNV, CDR2 YYDKDF (reference sequence). Deletions cut 3 bases from V and 1 base from J, with 18 bases between. CDR3 nucleotides: TGTGCCACCAGCAGTCGGGAGACCGCTCATCATAACTATGGCTACACCTTC. Amino acid sequence: CATSSRETAHHNYGYTF.

As concerns this clonotype: At one boundary the junction diverges from the germline segment, which might be a read error. The rearrangement joins TRBV10-3 to TRBJ2-7; 8 nucleotides match TRBD1. CDR3 length equals 16 residues. Germline assignment: CDR1 ENHRY and CDR2 SYGVKD. This CDR3 reads CASSLGQGPFPTRQYF. The CDR3 region has the DNA TGTGCCAGCAGTCTAGGACAGGGCCCTTTCCCTACGAGGCAGTACTTC.

The chain employs TRBV19 and TRBJ1-2; 8 bases match TRBD1. Trimming removed 7 bases from V and 2 bases from J; junction bases left unmatched: 3. CDR1 and CDR2 from the germline V gene are LNHDA and SQIVND (reference sequence). This CDR3 spans 13 amino acids. CDR3 region: CASTQGANYGYTF. DNA of the CDR3: TGTGCCAGTACCCAGGGGGCGAACTATGGCTACACCTTC.

V is TRBV19 and J is TRBJ2-7; the match to TRBD2 covers 11 bases. CDR1 and CDR2 from the germline V gene are LNHDA and SQIVND (reference sequence). The CDR3 spans 17 residues. Unmatched junction bases numbered 17, after V lost 6 bases and J lost 7 bases. CDR3 nucleotides: TGTGCCAGTAGAAGAATTCATAGCGGGGGGGCCTCTGGGGAGCAGTACTTC. It translates to CASRRIHSGGASGEQYF.

This clonotype showed up many times. This chain links TRBV19 with TRBJ1-1; a possible D gene is TRBD1 (6 bases). The germline V gene encodes CDR1 LNHDA and CDR2 SQIVND (reference sequence). Trimming cost V 1 base and J 4 bases, with 10 bases left between them. The CDR3 covers 14 residues. This CDR3 reads CASSIVGGGTEAFF. The DNA of the CDR3 is TGTGCCAGTAGTATAGTAGGAGGGGGCACTGAAGCTTTCTTT.

The chain uses TRBV15 and TRBJ1-5; D remains unclear. Germline values: CDR1 LNHNV, CDR2 YYDKDF (reference sequence). V lost 3 bases, J lost 11 bases, and 14 bases lay in between. CDR3 length equals 13 residues. CDR3 in amino acids: CATSRVSQETQHF. CDR3 bases: TGTGCCACCAGCAGGGTTTCCCAAGAGACCCAGCATTTT. Variable domain in full (rest from reference TRBV15 and TRBJ1-5): DAMVIQNPRYQVTQFGKPVTLSCSQTLNHNVMYWYQQKSSQAPKLLFHYYDKDFNNEADTPDNFQSRRPNTSFCFLDIRSPGLGDTAMYLCATSRVSQETQHFGDGTRLSIL.

This clonotype was observed a handful of times. The chain recombines TRBV6-2 or TRBV6-3 with TRBJ1-6; 7 bases match TRBD1. This CDR3 contains 18 residues. Germline CDR1 and CDR2: MNHEY and SVGEGT. V gave up 0 bases and J gave up 8 bases; unmatched junction bases: 13. CDR3: CASSYSSAQGSRYSPLHF. DNA for the CDR3: TGTGCCAGCAGTTACTCATCGGCACAGGGGAGTCGTTATTCACCCCTCCACTTT.

On this clonotype itself: Being one base from a much bigger clone, this may be a read error. CDR3 residues: CATSGGGAVADTQYF. CDR3 DNA: TGTGCCACCAGTGGCGGGGGGGCGGTCGCAGATACGCAGTATTTT. The V and J genes are TRBV24-1 and TRBJ2-3, with 9 positions matching TRBD2. CDR3 length: 15 amino acids. Germline values: CDR1 KGHDR, CDR2 SFDVKD. V was clipped by 5 bases and J by 4 bases; unmatched bases: 6.

This clonotype has a handful of counts. The V and J genes are TRBV18 and TRBJ2-7; 8 nucleotides align to TRBD1. Germline assignment: CDR1 KGHSH and CDR2 LQKENI. After removal of 2 bases from V and 6 bases from J, the junction contained 3 bases not matched to a gene. CDR3 size: 13 residues. The CDR3 reads CASSPSQGGEQYF. The DNA of the CDR3 is TGTGCCAGCTCACCATCACAGGGGGGCGAGCAGTACTTC.

The table lists this clonotype with a few counts. An end of the junction differs from the germline gene, which may be a read error. The rearrangement links TRBV10-3 to TRBJ1-2; D may be TRBD1 (5 bases). This CDR3 is built from 13 residues. Germline lookup yields CDR1 ENHRY and CDR2 SYGVKD. The CDR3 region is CASSVAGNYGYTF. In nucleotides, the CDR3 is TGTGCCAGCAGTGTAGCAGGGAACTATGGCTACACCTTC.

The table lists this clonotype with a few counts. The rearrangement uses TRBV19 and TRBJ1-6; TRBD1 aligns across 8 bases. V lost 11 bases to trimming and J lost 6 bases; unmatched junction nucleotides: 9. The CDR3 runs 14 residues. Looked up from germline, CDR1 is LNHDA and CDR2 is SQIVND (reference sequence). CDR3 amino acids: CAWGRDRLNSPLHF. CDR3 nucleotides: TGTGCCTGGGGCAGGGACAGGCTTAATTCACCCCTCCACTTT. The full variable domain, rest sourced from reference TRBV19 and TRBJ1-6, is DGGITQSPKYLFRKEGQNVTLSCEQNLNHDAMYWYRQDPGQGLRLIYYSQIVNDFQKGDIAEGYSVSREKKESFPLTVTSAQKNPTAFYLCAWGRDRLNSPLHFGNGTRLTVT.

This clonotype was recorded many times. The chain links TRBV20-1 to TRBJ2-7; D not certain. V was clipped by 4 bases and J by 1 base, with 11 bases between them. Per germline, CDR1 DFQATT and CDR2 SNEGSKA (reference sequence). The CDR3 covers 13 residues. The CDR3 DNA sequence: TGCAGTGCTATGTTGACGCAATCCTACGAGCAGTACTTC. This gives the protein CSAMLTQSYEQYF.

This clonotype was observed a single time. The genes are TRBV24-1 and TRBJ2-7, with TRBD1 matching 7 bases. The germline gives CDR1 KGHDR, CDR2 SFDVKD. V shed 4 bases, J shed 3 bases, and the junction held 8 bases outside the gene matches. The CDR3 is 15 amino acids. CDR3 in amino acids: CATSDYRQGYYEQYF. CDR3 DNA: TGTGCCACCAGTGACTACAGACAGGGATACTACGAGCAGTACTTC.

The rearrangement links TRBV29-1 to TRBJ2-3; a weak D match, TRBD2 (5 bases). Germline CDR1 reads SQVTM; CDR2 reads ANQGSEA. Trimming removed 3 bases at V and 4 bases at J, with 5 bases between. The CDR3 sequence is 11 residues long. The CDR3 reads CSVEEADTQYF. CDR3 in DNA: TGCAGCGTTGAGGAGGCAGATACGCAGTATTTT.

The rearrangement uses TRBV10-3 and TRBJ1-1; D call uncertain. With 3 bases removed from V and 4 bases from J, the gap between germline ends came to 12 bases. The CDR3 extends over 14 amino acids. Germline-derived CDR1 and CDR2 are ENHRY and SYGVKD. For the CDR3, the DNA is TGTGCCATCAGTGATATTATAGGAAGCACTGAAGCTTTCTTT. This sequence encodes CAISDIIGSTEAFF.

This clonotype was counted a few times. Its ends do not fully match the called genes, so a read error is possible. This rearrangement joins TRBV24-1 to TRBJ2-7, with 11 bases matching TRBD1. Germline CDR1 KGHDR, CDR2 SFDVKD. The CDR3 consists of 16 residues. CDR3 bases: TGTGCCAGCAGTCGCGGACAGGGGGCTGCCCTATACGAGCAGTACTTC. It is translated as CASSRGQGAALYEQYF.

This clonotype was counted only a few times. The chain carries TRBV20-1 and TRBJ2-7; D not certain. This CDR3 has 16 amino acids. V lost 0 bases, J lost 0 bases, and 15 bases lay in between. In germline, CDR1 is DFQATT, CDR2 SNEGSKA (reference sequence). CDR3 sequence reads: CSARDISQATSYEQYF. The CDR3 region has the DNA TGCAGTGCTAGAGATATTAGCCAGGCGACCTCCTACGAGCAGTACTTC.

The count of this clonotype is one. The chain uses TRBV2 and TRBJ2-2, with D maybe TRBD2 (5 bases). Looked up from germline, CDR1 is SNHLY and CDR2 is FYNNEI. This CDR3 has 15 amino acids. V shed 6 bases and J shed 2 bases, with 13 bases lying between them. In nucleotides, the CDR3 is TGTGCCAGCAGGGACTTGGCCAGAAACACCGGGGAGCTGTTTTTT. This codes for CASRDLARNTGELFF.

V and J are TRBV6-5 and TRBJ1-3, with D hard to call. Between the trimmed V and J ends, which lost 3 bases and 4 bases, there was a span of 7 bases. The CDR3 runs 13 residues. Germline V CDR1 and CDR2: MNHEY, SVGAGI. This CDR3 is CASSYRHGNTIYF. The CDR3 bases are TGTGCCAGCAGTTATAGGCACGGAAACACCATATATTTT.

This clonotype was observed a handful of times. The conserved closing phenylalanine or tryptophan is absent in this CDR3, likely reflecting a read error. The DNA is omitted, as the CDR3 cannot be located on it reliably, and the CDR3 follows TCRdb's listing. V is TRBV20-1 and J is TRBJ1-1. Per the germline V gene, CDR1 is DFQATT and CDR2 is SNEGSKA (reference sequence). Counting both end residues, the CDR3 totals 9 amino acids. The CDR3 loop is CSARERVSR.

This clonotype was picked up a small number of times. This rearrangement joins TRBV10-3 to TRBJ2-3; D not resolved. V lost 7 bases, J lost 2 bases, and 7 bases lay in between. The CDR3 length is 12 residues. The germline gives CDR1 ENHRY, CDR2 SYGVKD. The CDR3 DNA reads as TGTGCCATCATGTCGGACACAGATACGCAGTATTTT. Amino acids: CAIMSDTDTQYF.

This clonotype was detected once. The genes are TRBV7-3 and TRBJ1-6; D remains unclear. The V gene lost 6 bases and the J gene lost 7 bases, with 13 bases spanning the gap. CDR1 SGHTA and CDR2 FQGTGA come from the germline V gene. The CDR3 spans 14 residues. CDR3 in amino acids: CASSFPGSNSPLHF. The CDR3 region has the DNA TGTGCCAGCAGTTTCCCGGGTAGCAATTCACCCCTCCACTTT.